A single sample gave rise to the 31 T cell receptor beta chains below, sequenced in a study of blood T cells in healthy people across ages. With a J-beta primer mix and a sample-barcoded 5' primer, a second PCR ran roughly 6 to 12 cycles. MiXCR was run by TCRdb on the 5' RACE reads, yielding one entry per CDR3 protein. The table lists 550,000 to 600,000 distinct CDR3 sequences, 27% of them singletons. The sequencing input was blood. These receptors were taken from a woman aged 70-85 years in good health.

J is TRBJ2-3 and V is TRBV4-2; D uncertain. The V gene lost 1 base and the J gene lost 4 bases, with 12 bases spanning the gap. CDR1 is LGHNA and CDR2 is YNFKEQ in the germline V gene. The CDR3 has 15 amino acids. The CDR3 spells CASSQAEASADTQYF. The CDR3 region has the DNA TGTGCCAGCAGCCAAGCAGAGGCATCCGCAGATACGCAGTATTTT.

The rearrangement uses TRBV6-5 and TRBJ2-7, with D possibly matching TRBD1 (6 bases). This CDR3 has 14 amino acids. Trimming cost V 0 bases and J 13 bases, with 19 bases left between them. The germline V gene has CDR1 MNHEY and CDR2 SVGAGI. CDR3 loop: CASSYSALGQPYYF. The CDR3 DNA reads TGTGCCAGCAGTTACTCAGCTCTCGGACAGCCGTATTACTTC.

J is TRBJ2-2 and V is TRBV7-2; perhaps TRBD1 as D (5 bases). Trimming left V 5 bases short and J 7 bases short, with 11 bases between. This CDR3 has 13 amino acids. Germline V lookup: CDR1 SGHTA, CDR2 FQGNSA. The CDR3 here is CASSPQVGGELFF. The CDR3 DNA reads TGTGCCAGCAGCCCACAGGTCGGCGGGGAGCTGTTTTTT.

This clonotype was counted between two and nine times. The V gene is TRBV20-1, the J gene TRBJ2-5, with D possibly called TRBD1 or TRBD2 (5 bases each). The end of the DNA aligns better with TRBJ2-7, so the J call may be wrong. The germline V gene encodes CDR1 DFQATT and CDR2 SNEGSKA (reference sequence). The CDR3 extends over 15 amino acids. The CDR3 DNA sequence: TGCAGTGCTAGAACCGGGACGCAGGTTTCCTACGAGCAGTACTTC. Translated, it gives CSARTGTQVSYEQYF.

The chain is built from TRBV9 and TRBJ1-2; 9 bases are shared with TRBD1. Unmatched junction bases numbered 12, after V lost 2 bases and J lost 10 bases. Germline V gene data show CDR1 as SGDLS and CDR2 as YYNGEE. This CDR3 comprises 15 residues. This CDR3 reads CASSVTRGGQGPYTF. CDR3 coding DNA: TGTGCCAGCAGCGTCACTCGGGGGGGACAGGGACCCTACACCTTC.

The V and J genes are TRBV9 and TRBJ2-3, with 8 positions matching TRBD1. With 2 bases clipped from V and 3 bases from J, the junction kept 8 bases outside the gene matches. Germline V gene sequence: CDR1 SGDLS, CDR2 YYNGEE. The CDR3 runs 16 residues. In DNA form, the CDR3 reads TGTGCCAGCAGCGTCATTCCAGGGGGCTGGACAGATACGCAGTATTTT. This sequence encodes CASSVIPGGWTDTQYF.

The V call is TRBV6-1, the J call TRBJ2-5, with TRBD2 as a possible D gene (6 bases). The DNA end is a closer match to TRBJ2-7, so the J assignment may be wrong. The germline gives CDR1 MNHNS, CDR2 SASEGT. This CDR3 comprises 14 residues. CDR3 amino acids: CASSVQSRRDEQYF. The DNA for the CDR3 is TGTGCCAGCAGTGTCCAAAGTAGGAGGGACGAGCAGTACTTC.

Here the CDR3 reads CAIAPDLAGGITDTQYF. In nucleotides, the CDR3 is TGTGCCATCGCTCCCGATCTAGCGGGGGGGATCACAGATACGCAGTATTTT. The chain couples TRBV10-3 to TRBJ2-3; 12 bases match TRBD2. V lost 8 bases to trimming and J lost 2 bases; unmatched junction nucleotides: 11. This CDR3 spans 17 amino acids. Germline V gives CDR1 ENHRY, CDR2 SYGVKD.

This clonotype turned up a few times. The rearrangement links TRBV18 to TRBJ2-5; D might be TRBD1 (6 bases). The J call is uncertain, as TRBJ2-1 better fits the DNA end. Germline V lookup: CDR1 KGHSH, CDR2 LQKENI. This CDR3 is built from 16 residues. CDR3 sequence: CASSPLRQAINNEQFF. In DNA form, the CDR3 reads TGTGCCAGCTCACCCCTGAGACAGGCTATAAACAATGAGCAGTTCTTC.

This clonotype was seen a few times. The chain combines TRBV5-1 with TRBJ1-1; D remains unclear. The length of the CDR3 is 15 residues. V shed 2 bases and J shed 5 bases, with 16 bases lying between them. Germline CDR1 and CDR2: SGHRS and YFSETQ. Here the CDR3 reads CASSLRTGRQTEAFF. CDR3 sequence (DNA): TGCGCCAGCAGCTTAAGGACGGGGAGGCAGACTGAAGCTTTCTTT. Full variable domain (rest looked up from reference TRBV5-1 and TRBJ1-1): KAGVTQTPRYLIKTRGQQVTLSCSPISGHRSVSWYQQTPGQGLQFLFEYFSETQRNKGNFPGRFSGRQFSNSRSEMNVSTLELGDSALYLCASSLRTGRQTEAFFGQGTRLTVV.

In its sample, this clonotype was seen a few times. The chain recombines TRBV4-3 with TRBJ1-2; D perhaps matches TRBD1 (6 bases). The germline gives CDR1 LGHNA, CDR2 YSLEER. The ends were cut back, 0 bases at V and 0 bases at J, with 14 bases in the middle. This CDR3 is 17 amino acids long. CDR3 amino acids: CASSQDWGGGSNYGYTF. For the CDR3, the DNA is TGCGCCAGCAGCCAAGATTGGGGGGGCGGGTCTAACTATGGCTACACCTTC.

The chain employs TRBV5-5 and TRBJ1-1; 7 positions agree with TRBD1. The ends lost 6 bases at V and 6 bases at J; junction bases unmatched: 11. The CDR3 contains 14 residues. Per the germline V gene, CDR1 is SGHKS and CDR2 is YYEKEE (reference sequence). DNA for the CDR3: TGTGCCAGCAACTTTGCAGGGGGGGCCGCTGAAGCTTTCTTT. Translating it yields CASNFAGGAAEAFF.

This clonotype was seen more than once but under ten times. This sequence joins TRBV20-1 and TRBJ2-5, with TRBD2 identical over 16 bases. V lost 7 bases and J lost 10; bases outside the gene matches: 6. This CDR3 region has 13 residues. CDR1 is DFQATT and CDR2 is SNEGSKA in the germline V gene (reference sequence). CDR3 amino acids: CSVRGLAGGDQYF. CDR3 nucleotide sequence: TGCAGTGTTAGGGGACTAGCGGGGGGGGACCAGTACTTC.

The chain joins TRBV7-2 to TRBJ1-2; TRBD1 aligns across 9 bases. V trimming: 3 bases; J trimming: 3 bases; junction bases outside the gene matches: 2. From germline, CDR1 is SGHTA and CDR2 FQGNSA. This CDR3 comprises 14 residues. This CDR3 reads CASSFGDRDYGYTF. CDR3 nucleotides: TGTGCCAGCAGCTTCGGGGACAGGGACTATGGCTACACCTTC.

This rearrangement joins TRBV11-2 to TRBJ2-1; D could derive from TRBD1 or TRBD2 (5 bases each). V lost 5 bases and J 4 bases, leaving 15 bases between the germline ends. This CDR3 region has 15 residues. Germline-derived CDR1 and CDR2 are SGHAT and FQNNGV. The CDR3 DNA follows: TGTGCCAGCAGCACCGTCGGGACCCAATACAATGAGCAGTTCTTC. This encodes CASSTVGTQYNEQFF.

This clonotype has only a few counts. The chain employs TRBV5-1 and TRBJ2-5; TRBD2 agrees at 11 bases. The V segment lost 3 bases and the J segment 4 bases; nucleotides outside the gene matches: 2. Germline V gene data show CDR1 as SGHRS and CDR2 as YFSETQ. The CDR3 spans 14 residues. CDR3 protein: CASSYGLAGETQYF. The DNA for the CDR3 is TGCGCCAGCAGCTATGGACTAGCGGGAGAGACCCAGTACTTC.

The chain couples TRBV4-2 to TRBJ1-4, with TRBD1 matching over 10 bases. The junction had 11 bases not matched to a gene; V was cut back by 5 bases and J by 5 bases. CDR3 length equals 17 residues. Germline V gene sequence: CDR1 LGHNA, CDR2 YNFKEQ. The CDR3 loop reads CASSAGTGDVRNEKLFF. The CDR3 DNA reads TGTGCCAGCAGCGCCGGGACAGGGGACGTCCGGAATGAAAAACTGTTTTTT.

This clonotype was found a few times. The rearrangement links TRBV12-3 or TRBV12-4 to TRBJ1-2; the D gene is possibly TRBD1 (5 bases). Trimming took off 3 bases at V and 0 bases at J, with 14 bases between the two ends. The CDR3 sequence is 16 residues long. The CDR3 is CASSFAAGFPNYGYTF. DNA for the CDR3: TGTGCCAGCAGTTTCGCGGCAGGGTTCCCTAACTATGGCTACACCTTC.

The V call is TRBV12-5, the J call TRBJ1-3; no firm D call. Trimming removed 4 bases at V and 4 bases at J, with 5 bases between. The germline V gene encodes CDR1 LGHNT and CDR2 FRNRAP. CDR3 length: 12 residues. CDR3 sequence: CASGYLGNTIYF. CDR3 nucleotide sequence: TGTGCTAGTGGTTATTTGGGAAACACCATATATTTT.

The chain joins TRBV9 to TRBJ2-3; 8 nucleotides agree with TRBD1. Looked up from germline, CDR1 is SGDLS and CDR2 is YYNGEE. The CDR3 is made up of 16 amino acids. J was trimmed by 4 bases and V by 0 bases; bases with no gene match: 7. The CDR3 bases are TGTGCCAGCAGCGTAGCGGGCAGGGGGCGCTCAGATACGCAGTATTTT. Translating gives CASSVAGRGRSDTQYF. Full variable domain (missing parts from reference TRBV9 and TRBJ2-3): DSGVTQTPKHLITATGQRVTLRCSPRSGDLSVYWYQQSLDQGLQFLIQYYNGEERAKGNILERFSAQQFPDLHSELNLSSLELGDSALYFCASSVAGRGRSDTQYFGPGTRLTVL.

The chain uses TRBV12-3 or TRBV12-4 and TRBJ1-2; 7 bases agree with TRBD1. The V and J ends lost 3 bases and 4 bases, in that order; junction bases with no gene match: 5. The CDR3 extends over 14 amino acids. CDR3 in amino acids: CASSFMTGIYGYTF. In DNA, the CDR3 is TGTGCCAGCAGTTTTATGACAGGGATCTATGGCTACACCTTC.

There are a few counts of this clonotype. This chain joins TRBV25-1 and TRBJ1-5; D unclear. The CDR3 has 13 amino acids. Germline lookup yields CDR1 MGHDK and CDR2 SYGVNS. V was pared by 4 bases and J by 3 bases, with 7 bases between. DNA for the CDR3: TGTGCCAGCAGTGTTAGTGACAATCAGCCCCAGCATTTT. It codes for CASSVSDNQPQHF.

This clonotype was found a few times. The CDR3, as DNA: TGTGCCAGCAGCCAAGCGGGGACTCCTTGGAATGAGCAGTTCTTC. Translating gives CASSQAGTPWNEQFF. This chain joins TRBV3-1 and TRBJ2-1; TRBD2 might be the D (6 bases). The CDR3 runs to 15 residues. V was clipped by 1 base and J by 7 bases, with 14 bases between them. Germline loops: CDR1 LGHDT, CDR2 YNNKEL (reference sequence).

The chain has TRBV29-1 and TRBJ1-5, with D possibly matching TRBD1 (6 bases). V lost 4 bases, J lost 3 bases, and 10 bases lay in between. CDR3 length equals 13 residues. Germline V gene sequence: CDR1 SQVTM, CDR2 ANQGSEA. In DNA form, the CDR3 reads TGCAGCGTTGCACAGGGAGCCAATCAGCCCCAGCATTTT. This translates into CSVAQGANQPQHF.

This clonotype was recorded a few times. This chain joins TRBV7-2 and TRBJ1-5; D gene ambiguous. The CDR3 consists of 14 residues. Germline-derived CDR1 and CDR2 are SGHTA and FQGNSA. Trimming stripped 5 bases from V and 1 base from J, with 9 bases between. The CDR3 here is CASSITPSNQPQHF. CDR3 in DNA: TGTGCCAGCAGCATAACCCCAAGCAATCAGCCCCAGCATTTT.

This clonotype was detected a few times. J is TRBJ1-4 and V is TRBV11-3, with no clear D. The CDR3 has 18 residues. Germline V gives CDR1 SGHNT, CDR2 YENEEA. V shed 1 base and J shed 0 bases, with 15 bases lying between them. The CDR3: CASSLAGIGPATNEKLFF. The CDR3 coding sequence is TGTGCCAGCAGCTTAGCCGGGATTGGGCCTGCAACTAATGAAAAACTGTTTTTT.

This clonotype showed up just a few times. This chain joins TRBV7-9 and TRBJ1-2; no reliable D call. CDR3 size: 12 residues. The V end was cut by 3 bases, the J end by 6 bases, with 8 bases between. Germline CDR1 reads SEHNR; CDR2 reads FQNEAQ (reference sequence). CDR3 amino acids: CASSLSSNGYTF. The CDR3 DNA follows: TGTGCCAGCAGCTTGAGTAGTAATGGCTACACCTTC.

This chain joins TRBV20-1 and TRBJ2-3, with D maybe TRBD2 (6 bases). The CDR3 spans 15 residues. Germline lookup yields CDR1 DFQATT and CDR2 SNEGSKA (reference sequence). The V end lost 2 bases, the J end lost 6 bases, and 18 bases lay between the germline ends. Here the CDR3 DNA reads TGCAGTGCTAGATCCCTGGGAGGACCTATCGATACGCAGTATTTT. Translating it yields CSARSLGGPIDTQYF.

Only a few counts were recorded for this clonotype. The chain combines TRBV6-5 with TRBJ1-5, with 9 bases matching TRBD1. This CDR3 has 15 amino acids. With V trimmed by 8 bases and J by 0 bases, 5 bases remained unmatched. CDR1 and CDR2 from the germline V gene are MNHEY and SVGAGI. DNA for the CDR3: TGTGCCAGCGGAAACAGGGGGCTTAGCAATCAGCCCCAGCATTTT. Its protein is CASGNRGLSNQPQHF.

This clonotype showed up just a few times. The chain links TRBV7-6 to TRBJ1-2, with D tentatively TRBD1 (5 bases). Trimming took off 2 bases at V and 4 bases at J, with 14 bases between the two ends. Germline CDR1 reads SGHVS; CDR2 reads FNYEAQ. This CDR3 comprises 15 residues. The CDR3 DNA reads TGTGCCAGCAGCTTATCCCCGGGGCAGGGCTATGGCTACACCTTC. It is translated as CASSLSPGQGYGYTF.

This clonotype was detected only a few times. This likely comes from a read error, as the CDR3 has no conserved phenylalanine or tryptophan at its end. This chain connects TRBV4-1 to TRBJ1-2, with D unresolved. V gave up 3 bases and J gave up 4 bases, with 15 bases separating them. This CDR3 region has 15 residues. Germline V gene sequence: CDR1 MGHRA, CDR2 YSYEKL. CDR3 amino acids: CASSQAGTVGYGYTL. DNA for the CDR3: TGCGCCAGCAGCCAGGCAGGTACCGTCGGCTATGGCTACACCCTC.